What follows is one T cell receptor beta chain and its context. TCRdb itself ran the 5' RACE reads through MiXCR, one entry per CDR3 protein. The sample records around 250,000 distinct CDR3 sequences, approximately 10% being singletons. The source of the sample is a study of T-cell memory formation after mild COVID-19. With 2 bases removed from V and 0 bases from J, the gap between germline ends came to 8 bases. CDR3 length: 15 residues. The germline gives CDR1 MGHRA, CDR2 YSYEKL. The gene calls are TRBV4-1 and TRBJ1-3, with D unclear. Sequenced material: PBMCs or a T cell subset sorted from them (not recorded which). The TCR originated in a man between 18 and 35 years old who had mild COVID-19 (a few samples of this study predate the infection). Cell type and time point are not known. The CDR3 protein is CASSQSENSGNTIYF. The CDR3 nucleotides are TGCGCCAGCAGCCAATCAGAAAACTCTGGAAACACCATATATTTT.